This is a list of T cell receptor beta chains from one sample in a study of monozygotic twins with inflammatory bowel disease. One entry per CDR3 protein, without DNA, is what TCRdb gives after re-calling the 5' RACE reads. The ten most abundant clones cover roughly 5.8% of a sample with some 300,000 distinct CDR3 sequences. Input material: blood. Receptor source: a human donor with ulcerative colitis or Crohn's disease, or a healthy co-twin of an affected twin (not recorded which). The CDR3 runs from the conserved cysteine through the conserved F or W. Fields, in order: V gene, J gene, CDR3 protein.

V: TRBV15; J: TRBJ2-1; CDR3: CATSSPEGAGGKNEQFF
V: TRBV3-1; J: TRBJ1-5; CDR3: CGSSQDAGGIQPQHF
V: TRBV7-9; J: TRBJ2-3; CDR3: CASSLLGATSTDTQYF
V: TRBV5-1; J: TRBJ2-3; CDR3: CASSLLAGSKTDTQYF
V: TRBV24-1; J: TRBJ2-5; CDR3: CEPLTGGCARGTQYF
V: TRBV7-3; J: TRBJ2-3; CDR3: CASSPRTNRGPSTDTQYF
V: TRBV5-1; J: TRBJ1-2; CDR3: CASSLFQGGYGYTF
V: TRBV7-2; J: TRBJ2-1; CDR3: CASSLKMGDGVNEQFF
V: TRBV28; J: TRBJ2-3; CDR3: CASSPFLAGVIDTQYF
V: TRBV12-3/TRBV12-4; J: TRBJ1-3; CDR3: CASNPGTGSGNTIYF
V: TRBV6-5; J: TRBJ2-3; CDR3: CASSYGTGGADTQYF
V: TRBV12-3/TRBV12-4; J: TRBJ1-5; CDR3: CASSPTSGGLGNQPQHF
V: TRBV27; J: TRBJ2-6; CDR3: CASSGRSLGANVLTF
V: TRBV7-9; J: TRBJ2-1; CDR3: CADGQVHNEQFF
V: TRBV7-8; J: TRBJ2-1; CDR3: CASIPSGQGRYEQFF
V: TRBV6-1; J: TRBJ2-7; CDR3: CASRRSSGEYEQYF
V: TRBV27; J: TRBJ2-5; CDR3: CASSFFGKTQYF
V: TRBV6-5; J: TRBJ1-2; CDR3: CASSSPGLPDPLSGYTF
V: TRBV5-1; J: TRBJ2-3; CDR3: CASKLDSSTDTQYF
V: TRBV27; J: TRBJ1-6; CDR3: CASSLRQGGTPLHF
V: TRBV7-2; J: TRBJ2-1; CDR3: CASSLGQGRWDEQFF
V: TRBV6-2/TRBV6-3; J: TRBJ2-1; CDR3: CASSATWDSHNNEQFF
V: TRBV12-3/TRBV12-4; J: TRBJ2-5; CDR3: CASSLGQRIETQYF
V: TRBV7-9; J: TRBJ2-5; CDR3: CAGARQGGGQETQYF
V: TRBV12-3/TRBV12-4; J: TRBJ1-4; CDR3: CASSSRQGWQKLFF
V: TRBV5-5; J: TRBJ2-5; CDR3: CASRWPGSQETQYF
V: TRBV5-1; J: TRBJ1-5; CDR3: CASSLTGYKPQHF
V: TRBV3-1; J: TRBJ1-5; CDR3: CASSQGVGDQPQHF
V: TRBV6-6; J: TRBJ2-2; CDR3: CASSYNLETGELFF
V: TRBV6-1; J: TRBJ2-3; CDR3: CASSRLSGSTDTQYF
V: TRBV5-1; J: TRBJ2-1; CDR3: CASSLGWTSGVNEQFF
V: TRBV5-1; J: TRBJ2-1; CDR3: CASKEGGHSSYNEQFF
V: TRBV28; J: TRBJ1-6; CDR3: CAGAFYNSPLHF
V: TRBV11-2; J: TRBJ1-4; CDR3: CASSPRPQPNEKLFF
V: TRBV20-1; J: TRBJ2-7; CDR3: CSASFSGRTYEQYF
V: TRBV20-1; J: TRBJ2-3; CDR3: CSARKGGRADTQYF